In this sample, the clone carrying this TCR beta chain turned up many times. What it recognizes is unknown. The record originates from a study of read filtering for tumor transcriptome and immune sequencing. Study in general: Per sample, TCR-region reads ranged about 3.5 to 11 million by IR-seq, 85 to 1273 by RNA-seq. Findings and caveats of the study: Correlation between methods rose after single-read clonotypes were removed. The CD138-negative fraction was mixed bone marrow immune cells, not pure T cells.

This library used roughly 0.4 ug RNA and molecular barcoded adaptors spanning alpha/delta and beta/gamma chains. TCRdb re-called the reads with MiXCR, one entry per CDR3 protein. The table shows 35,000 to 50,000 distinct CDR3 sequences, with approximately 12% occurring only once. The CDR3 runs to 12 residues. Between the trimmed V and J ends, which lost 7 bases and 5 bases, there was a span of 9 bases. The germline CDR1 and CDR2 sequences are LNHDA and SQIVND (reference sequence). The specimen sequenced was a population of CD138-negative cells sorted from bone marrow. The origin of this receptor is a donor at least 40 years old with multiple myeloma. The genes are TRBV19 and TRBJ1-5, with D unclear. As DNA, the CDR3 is TGTGCCAGTACTCAAATGGATCAGCCCCAGCATTTT. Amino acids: CASTQMDQPQHF.